The source of this T cell receptor beta chain is a study of graft-versus-host responses after intestinal transplantation. General observations from the study: Some GvH clones appeared in ileal mucosa or blood before recipient bone marrow.

A note on this clone: Antigen: not known.

The CDR3 sequence is 14 residues long. Trimming left V 2 bases short and J 4 bases short, with 9 bases between. Germline CDR1 SGHDN, CDR2 FVKESK. Some clones are missing from TCRdb's copy, which holds only in-frame ones; the method was immunoSEQ multiplex PCR. The sample yields more than 65,000 clones, 84% seen once. Sequences were derived from unstimulated CD4+ T cells sorted from spleen or lymph node cells, sampled before transplant. The rearrangement uses TRBV14 and TRBJ1-5; a weak D match, TRBD1 (6 bases). The TCR was taken from a human donor who was the organ donor for an intestinal transplant. The CDR3 here is CASSQTGRNQPQHF. CDR3 in DNA: TGTGCCAGCAGCCAAACAGGGCGTAATCAGCCCCAGCATTTT.